This TCR beta chain was sequenced during a study of cytomegalovirus exposure and HLA in healthy donors. The study's findings and limits: Investigators reported around 150 TCR beta chains as tied to cytomegalovirus.

The method was immunoSEQ multiplex PCR; TCRdb's version includes in-frame clones alone and lacks a portion of them. The table lists about 130,000 clones, approximately 82% of them singletons. Concerning this clone itself: The antigen is unknown.

The CDR3 is 15 amino acids. The germline V and J ends were trimmed by 0 bases and 8 bases, with 17 bases remaining between them. Germline-derived CDR1 and CDR2 are SGHRS and YFSETQ. This rearrangement joins TRBV5-1 to TRBJ1-1; no clear D. The sequence was collected from a man aged 25-40 years in good health and CMV-seropositive. The sample consisted of PBMCs. CDR3 in amino acids: CASSLGAGMAPEAFF. The CDR3 bases are TGCGCCAGCAGCTTGGGTGCAGGAATGGCACCGGAAGCTTTCTTT.